The table lists the clone carrying this T cell receptor (beta chain) with many counts. Deletions cut 4 bases from V and 2 bases from J, with 15 bases between. Looked up from germline, CDR1 is MNHEY and CDR2 is SVGEGT. The CDR3 covers 15 residues. The time point: pre-sensitization, week 0. The treatment was: therapeutic diphenylcyclopropenone sensitization with weekly scalp DPC. This record comes from a study of human T cells and chemical hapten exposure. Study background: The patch tests put 0.01% DPC on the skin of the upper back and were read 6 days later.

TCRdb reanalysed the RACE reads using MiXCR and keeps one entry per CDR3 protein. The table lists some 400,000 distinct CDR3 sequences, approximately 5.1% of them singletons. The sample was whole blood, taken in connection with sensitization to the hapten diphenylcyclopropenone (DPC). This receptor was taken from a woman aged 50 to 60 with alopecia areata. Some clones in this sample may be carry-over from other donors' samples. This chain connects TRBV6-2 or TRBV6-3 to TRBJ2-7; no reliable D call. DNA of the CDR3: TGTGCCAGCAGTTCCCCCGGACGGATGCCCTACGAGCAGTACTTC. Its protein product is CASSSPGRMPYEQYF.